Listed here are 25 T cell receptor beta chains from one sample, sequenced in a study of CD8+CD57+ T cells in acquired aplastic anemia. Profiling that covered TCR beta VDJ and CDR3 relied on genomic DNA as its template. TCRdb re-analysed the reads in MiXCR, keeping a single row per CDR3 protein. This table has some 200,000 distinct CDR3 sequences, approximately 48% appearing once. For sequencing, patients were chosen who had shown expansion of CD8+CD57+ cells by flow cytometry. The sample was sorted CD4+, CD8+, or CD8+CD57+ T cells (not recorded which) from PBMCs. The receptors come from a human donor with aplastic anemia.

This chain uses TRBV3-1 with TRBJ1-1; 11 nucleotides agree with TRBD1. Germline values: CDR1 LGHDT, CDR2 YNNKEL (reference sequence). CDR3 length equals 15 residues. V lost 3 bases, J lost 6 bases, and 6 bases stayed unmatched. In DNA, the CDR3 is TGTGCCAGCAGCCAGCGGACAGGGGGCTGGTCTGAAGCTTTCTTT. This translates into CASSQRTGGWSEAFF.

This clonotype has a handful of counts. This chain links TRBV19 with TRBJ2-4; D is unresolved. The ends were cut back, 3 bases at V and 0 bases at J, with 15 bases in the middle. Germline CDR1 and CDR2: LNHDA and SQIVND (reference sequence). There are 17 residues in the CDR3. CDR3 loop: CASSIIRSGIAKNIQYF. The DNA of the CDR3 is TGTGCCAGTAGTATTATAAGGTCAGGCATAGCCAAAAACATTCAGTACTTC.

The table lists this clonotype with many counts. V usage is TRBV2 and J usage is TRBJ1-3; D is unclear. Germline CDR1 reads SNHLY; CDR2 reads FYNNEI. V was pared by 6 bases and J by 4 bases, with 16 bases between. This CDR3 has 15 amino acids. CDR3 sequence: CASSLTNTAGNTIYF. For the CDR3, the DNA is TGTGCCAGCAGCCTCACCAATACTGCAGGAAACACCATATATTTT.

In the case of this clonotype: This CDR3 is missing its conserved last phenylalanine or tryptophan, likely due to a read error. This sequence joins TRBV19 and TRBJ2-1; 8 bases are a match to TRBD2. This CDR3 spans 14 amino acids. Germline CDR1 reads LNHDA; CDR2 reads SQIVND (reference sequence). With V trimmed by 3 bases and J by 8 bases, 6 bases remained unmatched. In DNA, the CDR3 is TGTGCCAGTAGTATGGGACTAGTTAACCATGAGCAGTTCTCC. This codes for CASSMGLVNHEQFS.

This clonotype was recorded a few times. The V call is TRBV3-1, the J call TRBJ2-1; TRBD2 aligns across 7 bases. The germline V gene encodes CDR1 LGHDT and CDR2 YNNKEL (reference sequence). V lost 0 bases and J lost 9; bases outside the gene matches: 8. The CDR3 runs to 15 residues. CDR3 region: CASSQDLRLAGEQFF. DNA for the CDR3: TGTGCCAGCAGCCAAGATCTTCGACTAGCTGGTGAGCAGTTCTTC.

Ten or more counts support this clonotype. This sequence joins TRBV19 and TRBJ1-6; 8 bases are shared with TRBD1. Germline CDR1 reads LNHDA; CDR2 reads SQIVND (reference sequence). The CDR3 contains 11 residues. V dropped 8 bases and J dropped 14; count of bases not matched to a gene: 5. CDR3 nucleotides: TGTGCCAGTGCCGACAGGGGAACCCTCCACTTT. Protein product: CASADRGTLHF.

This clonotype was detected ten times or more. The V call is TRBV6-6, the J call TRBJ2-7; TRBD2 might be the D (5 bases). With 0 bases removed from V and 3 bases from J, the gap between germline ends came to 12 bases. Germline values: CDR1 MNHNY, CDR2 SVGAGI (reference sequence). The CDR3 runs to 15 residues. CDR3 amino acids: CASSYSRGSNYEQYF. As DNA, the CDR3 is TGTGCCAGCAGTTACTCAAGAGGGAGTAACTACGAGCAGTACTTC.

This sequence joins TRBV15 and TRBJ1-2; D is undetermined. Germline CDR1 and CDR2: LNHNV and YYDKDF (reference sequence). V lost 0 bases to trimming and J lost 4 bases, with 9 bases between them. This CDR3 is 14 amino acids long. The DNA for the CDR3 is TGTGCCACCAGCAGAGACCGGACCTTCTATGGCTACACCTTC. Protein product: CATSRDRTFYGYTF.

This clonotype was seen at least ten times. J is TRBJ1-1 and V is TRBV5-6; 7 positions match TRBD1. The CDR3 sequence is 15 residues long. With 2 bases clipped from V and 4 bases from J, the junction kept 8 bases outside the gene matches. Germline CDR1 is SGHDT and CDR2 is YYEEEE. CDR3: CASSLGTARVTEAFF. The CDR3 DNA reads TGTGCCAGCAGCTTAGGGACAGCCCGGGTCACTGAAGCTTTCTTT.

In its sample, this clonotype was seen many times. This chain joins TRBV5-1 and TRBJ1-6; 8 nucleotides align to TRBD1. This CDR3 is 17 amino acids long. V lost 0 bases, J lost 5 bases, and 7 bases stayed unmatched. Germline loops: CDR1 SGHRS, CDR2 YFSETQ. CDR3 coding DNA: TGCGCCAGCAGCTTGGGGCCCGAACAGGGGGATAATTCACCCCTCCACTTT. Translating it yields CASSLGPEQGDNSPLHF.

This sequence joins TRBV7-9 and TRBJ1-6; D uncertain. Per germline, CDR1 SEHNR and CDR2 FQNEAQ (reference sequence). The V end was cut by 6 bases, the J end by 8 bases, with 14 bases between. This CDR3 is 14 amino acids long. DNA of the CDR3: TGTGCCAGCAGTTTGTCCGGGTTGCATTCACCCCTCCACTTT. Amino acid sequence: CASSLSGLHSPLHF.

This clonotype was counted many times. This sequence joins TRBV20-1 and TRBJ2-7, with D unclear. This CDR3 is 14 amino acids long. From germline, CDR1 is DFQATT and CDR2 SNEGSKA (reference sequence). With 0 bases removed from V and 7 bases from J, the gap between germline ends came to 16 bases. The CDR3 reads CSARDPAFLWEQYF. As DNA, the CDR3 is TGCAGTGCTAGAGATCCGGCCTTTTTATGGGAGCAGTACTTC.

This clonotype was detected ten times or more. The chain joins TRBV20-1 to TRBJ1-2; D is perhaps TRBD1 (5 bases). CDR3 length: 15 residues. Germline V gene data show CDR1 as DFQATT and CDR2 as SNEGSKA (reference sequence). Trimming removed 5 bases from V and 1 base from J, with 17 bases in between. CDR3 in DNA: TGCAGTGCTGATACCGCTGGGACGGGTAACTATGGCTACACCTTC. Protein product: CSADTAGTGNYGYTF.

The table lists this clonotype with a count of one. The chain employs TRBV30 and TRBJ2-7, with TRBD1 matching over 10 bases. After removal of 3 bases from V and 0 bases from J, the junction contained 2 bases not matched to a gene. The V gene's germline CDR1 is GTSNPN and CDR2 SVGIG (reference sequence). This CDR3 has 14 amino acids. The CDR3 protein is CAWRRTGGSYEQYF. The CDR3 bases are TGTGCCTGGAGACGGACAGGGGGCTCCTACGAGCAGTACTTC.

This chain connects TRBV30 to TRBJ2-1; 8 bases map to TRBD2. The trim removed 4 bases at V and 12 bases at J, leaving 11 bases unmatched. The CDR3 loop spans 13 amino acids. Germline loops: CDR1 GTSNPN, CDR2 SVGIG (reference sequence). For the CDR3, the DNA is TGTGCCTGGACCCCATCGGGAGGGCCGGGGCAGTTCTTC. The encoded protein is CAWTPSGGPGQFF.

This clonotype was seen a few times. This chain uses TRBV2 with TRBJ2-7; 7 nucleotides align to TRBD1. CDR3 length equals 14 residues. V was pared by 7 bases and J by 6 bases, with 12 bases of the junction left unmatched. Germline CDR1 SNHLY, CDR2 FYNNEI. The CDR3 DNA is TGTGCCAGCACCGGGACAGACAATAGGGGCGAGCAGTACTTC. Translation: CASTGTDNRGEQYF.

This clonotype occurred many times. The CDR3 sequence is CASSLGFAGTGGSYGYTF. In DNA form, the CDR3 reads TGCGCCAGCAGCTTGGGGTTTGCTGGGACAGGGGGCTCCTATGGCTACACCTTC. This chain uses TRBV5-1 with TRBJ1-2; 12 nucleotides line up with TRBD1. The J segment lost 4 bases and the V segment lost 0 bases, leaving 10 bases of the junction unmatched. From germline, CDR1 is SGHRS and CDR2 YFSETQ. There are 18 residues in the CDR3.

This clonotype was found many times. The genes are TRBV7-3 and TRBJ2-3, with D tentatively TRBD2 (6 bases). The CDR3 covers 13 residues. Trimming pared 2 bases from V and 8 bases from J, leaving 11 bases between. From germline, CDR1 is SGHTA and CDR2 FQGTGA. The CDR3 sequence is CASSLDREPTQYF. In DNA form, the CDR3 reads TGTGCCAGCAGCTTAGACCGGGAGCCTACGCAGTATTTT.

This clonotype was observed a few times. The chain joins TRBV4-3 to TRBJ2-4; 8 nucleotides match TRBD2. Germline-derived CDR1 and CDR2 are LGHNA and YSLEER. Trimming cost V 1 base and J 5 bases; bases outside gene matches: 13. The length of the CDR3 is 18 residues. The CDR3 is CASSQAQEGLARQNIQYF. The CDR3 bases are TGCGCCAGCAGCCAAGCGCAAGAAGGACTAGCCCGTCAAAACATTCAGTACTTC.

As regards this clonotype: As the CDR3 is not closed by the conserved phenylalanine or tryptophan, this likely results from a read error. The CDR3 sequence: CSARDRTGGIGKTEAFL. CDR3 sequence (DNA): TGCAGTGCTAGAGACAGGACGGGGGGCATTGGAAAGACTGAAGCTTTCCTT. The chain is built from TRBV20-1 and TRBJ1-1; possibly TRBD1 for D (6 bases). There are 17 residues in the CDR3. Germline V CDR1 and CDR2: DFQATT, SNEGSKA (reference sequence). V lost 0 bases and J lost 5, with 22 bases in between.

With respect to this clonotype: A much larger clone is a single base away; this may be a read error. This chain uses TRBV5-1 with TRBJ2-7; tentative D call: TRBD2 (6 bases). CDR1 SGHRS and CDR2 YFSETQ come from the germline V gene. The CDR3 sequence is 15 residues long. V was pared by 3 bases and J by 6 bases, with 19 bases between. Here the CDR3 DNA reads TGCGCCAGCAGCTCAGGGACTCCCAGTCTATCCGAGCAGTACTTC. It encodes CASSSGTPSLSEQYF.

This clonotype was found many times. The germline gene is not matched at one end of the junction; a read error may be the cause. This sequence joins TRBV20-1 and TRBJ2-1; TRBD2 aligns across 11 bases. Germline-derived CDR1 and CDR2 are DFQATT and SNEGSKA (reference sequence). This CDR3 has 17 amino acids. This CDR3 is CSAGETSGSTPYNEQFF. CDR3 nucleotides: TGCAGTGCTGGAGAAACTAGCGGGAGTACACCCTACAATGAGCAGTTCTTC.

This clonotype was seen at least ten times. The rearrangement joins TRBV6-5 to TRBJ2-3, with 7 nucleotides matching TRBD2. Germline values: CDR1 MNHEY, CDR2 SVGAGI. Trimming removed 7 bases from V and 0 bases from J; junction bases left unmatched: 7. The CDR3 runs to 15 residues. The CDR3 is CASTFQAGSTDTQYF. CDR3 nucleotide sequence: TGTGCCAGCACTTTCCAAGCGGGAAGCACAGATACGCAGTATTTT.

The chain is built from TRBV20-1 and TRBJ1-2, with a possible D match to TRBD1 (5 bases). The ends were cut back, 5 bases at V and 0 bases at J, with 10 bases in the middle. Germline values: CDR1 DFQATT, CDR2 SNEGSKA (reference sequence). The CDR3 contains 13 residues. The CDR3, as DNA: TGCAGTGCTCGTTTAGGGGCTAACTATGGCTACACCTTC. This sequence encodes CSARLGANYGYTF.

Only one count was recorded for this clonotype. This chain connects TRBV5-1 to TRBJ1-6; D not certain. The CDR3 covers 14 residues. CDR1 is SGHRS and CDR2 is YFSETQ in the germline V gene. Trimming pared 5 bases from V and 7 bases from J, leaving 13 bases between. The CDR3 coding sequence is TGCGCCAGCAGGGAGGACCTAAGGAATTCACCCCTCCACTTT. Translation: CASREDLRNSPLHF.